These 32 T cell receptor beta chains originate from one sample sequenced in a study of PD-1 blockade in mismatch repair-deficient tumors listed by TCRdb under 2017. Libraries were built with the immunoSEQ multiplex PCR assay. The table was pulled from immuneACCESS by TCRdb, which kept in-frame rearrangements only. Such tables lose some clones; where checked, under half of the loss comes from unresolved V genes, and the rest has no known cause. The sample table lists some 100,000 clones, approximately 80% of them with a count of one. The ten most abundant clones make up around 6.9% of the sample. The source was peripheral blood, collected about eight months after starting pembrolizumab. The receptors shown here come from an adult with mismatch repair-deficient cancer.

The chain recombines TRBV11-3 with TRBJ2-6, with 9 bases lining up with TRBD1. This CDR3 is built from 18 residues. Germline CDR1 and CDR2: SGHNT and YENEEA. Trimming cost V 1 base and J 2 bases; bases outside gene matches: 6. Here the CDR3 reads CASSLGATGGAGANVLTF. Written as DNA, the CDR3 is TGTGCCAGCAGCTTAGGGGCGACAGGGGGAGCTGGGGCCAACGTCCTGACTTTC. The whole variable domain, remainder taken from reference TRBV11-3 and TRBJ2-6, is EAGVVQSPRYKIIEKKQPVAFWCNPISGHNTLYWYLQNLGQGPELLIRYENEEAVDDSQLPKDRFSAERLKGVDSTLKIQPAELGDSAVYLCASSLGATGGAGANVLTFGAGSRLTVL.

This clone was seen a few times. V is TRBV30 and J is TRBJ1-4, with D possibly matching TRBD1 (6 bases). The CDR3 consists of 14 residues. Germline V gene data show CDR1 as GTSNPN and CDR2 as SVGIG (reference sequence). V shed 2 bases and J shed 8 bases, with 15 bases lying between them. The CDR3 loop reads CAWSLGGPAEKLFF. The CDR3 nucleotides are TGTGCCTGGAGTCTGGGGGGGCCTGCCGAAAAACTGTTTTTT.

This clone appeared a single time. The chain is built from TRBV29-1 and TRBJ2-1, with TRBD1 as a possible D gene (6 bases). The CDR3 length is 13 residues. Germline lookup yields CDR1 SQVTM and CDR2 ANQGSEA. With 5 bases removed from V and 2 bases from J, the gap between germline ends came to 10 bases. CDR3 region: CSVLQGTYNEQFF. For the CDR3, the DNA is TGCAGCGTTTTACAGGGAACCTACAATGAGCAGTTCTTC.

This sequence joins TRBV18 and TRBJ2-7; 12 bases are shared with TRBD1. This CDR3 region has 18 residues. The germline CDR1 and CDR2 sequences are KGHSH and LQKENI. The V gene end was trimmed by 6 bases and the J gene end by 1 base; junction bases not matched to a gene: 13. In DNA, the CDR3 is TGTGCCAGCTCCCGCTCGGGACAGGGGGCAGTGGGGTCCTACGAGCAGTACTTC. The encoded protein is CASSRSGQGAVGSYEQYF.

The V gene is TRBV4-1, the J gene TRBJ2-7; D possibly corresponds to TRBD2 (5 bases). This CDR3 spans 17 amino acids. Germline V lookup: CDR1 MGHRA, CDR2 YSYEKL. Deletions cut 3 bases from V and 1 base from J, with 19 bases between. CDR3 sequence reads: CASSQVPLRDRSYEQYF. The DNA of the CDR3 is TGCGCCAGCAGCCAGGTCCCGCTGAGGGATCGATCCTACGAGCAGTACTTC.

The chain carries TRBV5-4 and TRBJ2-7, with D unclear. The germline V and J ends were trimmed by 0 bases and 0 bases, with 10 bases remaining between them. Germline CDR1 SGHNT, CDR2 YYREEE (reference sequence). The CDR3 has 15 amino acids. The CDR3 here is CASSLENVGSYEQYF. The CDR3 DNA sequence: TGTGCCAGCAGCTTGGAAAATGTAGGCTCCTACGAGCAGTACTTC.

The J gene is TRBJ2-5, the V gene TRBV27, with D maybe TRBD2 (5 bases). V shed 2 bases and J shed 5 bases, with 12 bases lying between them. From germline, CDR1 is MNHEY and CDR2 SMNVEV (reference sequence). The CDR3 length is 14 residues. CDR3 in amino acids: CASSLMRVGETQYF. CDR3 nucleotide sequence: TGTGCCAGCAGTTTAATGAGGGTAGGCGAGACCCAGTACTTC.

CDR3 residues: CASSLTRLAGGEQFF. CDR3 nucleotides: TGTGCCAGCAGCTTAACCCGACTAGCGGGAGGCGAGCAGTTCTTC. The chain couples TRBV7-3 to TRBJ2-1, with 13 bases matching TRBD2. Germline-derived CDR1 and CDR2 are SGHTA and FQGTGA. V trimming: 0 bases; J trimming: 10 bases; junction bases outside the gene matches: 3. This CDR3 has 15 amino acids.

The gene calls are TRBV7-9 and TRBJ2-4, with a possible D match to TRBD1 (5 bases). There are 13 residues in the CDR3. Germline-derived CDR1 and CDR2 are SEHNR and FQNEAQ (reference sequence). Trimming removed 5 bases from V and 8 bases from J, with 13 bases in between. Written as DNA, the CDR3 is TGTGCCAGCAGCCCGACAGTATCCCACATTCAGTACTTC. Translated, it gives CASSPTVSHIQYF.

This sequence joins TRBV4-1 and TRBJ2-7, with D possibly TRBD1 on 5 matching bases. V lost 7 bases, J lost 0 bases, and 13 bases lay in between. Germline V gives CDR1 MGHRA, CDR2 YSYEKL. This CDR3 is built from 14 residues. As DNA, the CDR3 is TGCGCCAGCAAGGGAAAGACAGACTCCTACGAGCAGTACTTC. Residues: CASKGKTDSYEQYF.

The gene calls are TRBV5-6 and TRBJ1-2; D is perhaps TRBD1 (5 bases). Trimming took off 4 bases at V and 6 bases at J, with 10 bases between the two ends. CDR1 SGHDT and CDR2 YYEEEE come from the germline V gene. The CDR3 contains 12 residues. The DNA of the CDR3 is TGTGCCAGCAGCCTGGGACGGAATGGCTACACCTTC. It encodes CASSLGRNGYTF.

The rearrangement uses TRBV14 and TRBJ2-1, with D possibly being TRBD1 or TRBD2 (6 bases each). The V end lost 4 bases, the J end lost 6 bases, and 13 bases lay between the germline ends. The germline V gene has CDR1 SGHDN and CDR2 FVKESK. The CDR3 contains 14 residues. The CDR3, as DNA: TGTGCCAGCAGCCGAGGGGGAGGAGTCAATGAGCAGTTCTTC. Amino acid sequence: CASSRGGGVNEQFF.

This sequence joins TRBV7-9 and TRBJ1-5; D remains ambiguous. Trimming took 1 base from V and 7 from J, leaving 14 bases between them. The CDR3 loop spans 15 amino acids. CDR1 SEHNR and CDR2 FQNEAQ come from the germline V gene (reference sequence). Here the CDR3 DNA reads TGTGCCAGCAGCTTAGGGGCCGCCCCGGGACAGCCCCAGCATTTT. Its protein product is CASSLGAAPGQPQHF. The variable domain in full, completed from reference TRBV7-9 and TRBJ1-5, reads DTGVSQNPRHKITKRGQNVTFRCDPISEHNRLYWYRQTLGQGPEFLTYFQNEAQLEKSRLLSDRFSAERPKGSFSTLEIQRTEQGDSAMYLCASSLGAAPGQPQHFGDGTRLSIL.

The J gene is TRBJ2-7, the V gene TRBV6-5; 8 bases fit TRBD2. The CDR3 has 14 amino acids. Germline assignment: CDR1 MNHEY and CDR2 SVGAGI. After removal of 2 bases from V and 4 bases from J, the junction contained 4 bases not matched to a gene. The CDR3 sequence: CASSYRSGSYEQYF. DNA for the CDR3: TGTGCCAGCAGTTACAGGAGCGGGAGTTACGAGCAGTACTTC.

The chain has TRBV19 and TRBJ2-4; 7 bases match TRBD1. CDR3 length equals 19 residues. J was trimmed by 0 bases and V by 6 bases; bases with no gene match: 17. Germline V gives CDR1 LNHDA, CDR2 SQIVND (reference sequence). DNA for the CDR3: TGTGCCAGTAGATGCAGCGGACAGGAGCCTTTCCTAGCCAAAAACATTCAGTACTTC. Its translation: CASRCSGQEPFLAKNIQYF.

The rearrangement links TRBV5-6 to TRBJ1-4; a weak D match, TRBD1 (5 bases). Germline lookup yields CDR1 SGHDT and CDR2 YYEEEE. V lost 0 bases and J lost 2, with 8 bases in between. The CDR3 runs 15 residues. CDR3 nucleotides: TGTGCCAGCAGCTTGGATGAGGGGACTAATGAAAAACTGTTTTTT. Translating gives CASSLDEGTNEKLFF.

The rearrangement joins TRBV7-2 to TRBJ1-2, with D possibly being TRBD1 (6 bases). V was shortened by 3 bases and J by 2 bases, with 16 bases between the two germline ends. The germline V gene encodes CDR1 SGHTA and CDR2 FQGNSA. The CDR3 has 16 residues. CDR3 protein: CASSFGGAVSNYGYTF. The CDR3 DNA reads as TGTGCCAGCAGCTTCGGGGGCGCGGTATCCAACTATGGCTACACCTTC.

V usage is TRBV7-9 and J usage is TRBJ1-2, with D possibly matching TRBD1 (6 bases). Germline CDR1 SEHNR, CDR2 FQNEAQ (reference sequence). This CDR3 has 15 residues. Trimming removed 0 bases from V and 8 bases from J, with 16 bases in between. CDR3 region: CASSLAPGQHSGYTF. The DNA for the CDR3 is TGTGCCAGCAGCTTAGCGCCCGGACAGCATTCCGGCTACACCTTC.

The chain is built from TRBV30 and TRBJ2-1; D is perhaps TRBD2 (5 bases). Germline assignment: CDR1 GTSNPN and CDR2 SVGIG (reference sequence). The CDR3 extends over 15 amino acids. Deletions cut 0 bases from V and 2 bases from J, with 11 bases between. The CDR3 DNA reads TGTGCCTGGAGTGTCGGGGTGCGGACCTACAATGAGCAGTTCTTC. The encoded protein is CAWSVGVRTYNEQFF.

The CDR3: CASSLVSGRAYEQYF. The CDR3, as DNA: TGTGCCAGCAGCTTAGTCAGCGGGAGGGCCTACGAGCAGTACTTC. This sequence joins TRBV11-1 and TRBJ2-7; 10 nucleotides align to TRBD2. Per the germline V gene, CDR1 is SGHAT and CDR2 is FQDESV (reference sequence). The V segment lost 1 base and the J segment 2 bases; nucleotides outside the gene matches: 2. The CDR3 covers 15 residues. The whole variable domain, filled in from reference TRBV11-1 and TRBJ2-7, reads EAEVAQSPRYKITEKSQAVAFWCDPISGHATLYWYRQILGQGPELLVQFQDESVVDDSQLPKDRFSAERLKGVDSTLKIQPAELGDSAMYLCASSLVSGRAYEQYFGPGTRLTVT.

This chain's CDR3 is CAISEGTPYEQYF. As DNA, the CDR3 is TGTGCCATCAGTGAGGGGACCCCCTACGAGCAGTACTTC. The rearrangement links TRBV10-3 to TRBJ2-7; the D call may be TRBD1 or TRBD2 (5 bases each). CDR1 is ENHRY and CDR2 is SYGVKD in the germline V gene. The CDR3 is made up of 13 amino acids. Trimming cost V 2 bases and J 2 bases, with 7 bases left between them.

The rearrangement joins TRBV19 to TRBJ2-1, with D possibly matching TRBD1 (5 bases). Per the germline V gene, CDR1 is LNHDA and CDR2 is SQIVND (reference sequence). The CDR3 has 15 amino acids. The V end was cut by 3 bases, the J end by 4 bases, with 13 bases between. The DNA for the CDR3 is TGTGCCAGTAGTATTATTCCGACAGAATACAATGAGCAGTTCTTC. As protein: CASSIIPTEYNEQFF.

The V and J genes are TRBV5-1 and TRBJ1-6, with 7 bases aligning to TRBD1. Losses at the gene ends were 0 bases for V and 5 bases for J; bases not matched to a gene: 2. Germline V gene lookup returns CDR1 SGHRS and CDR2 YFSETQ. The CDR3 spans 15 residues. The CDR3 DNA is TGCGCCAGCAGCTTGGGGGGACAGAATAATTCACCCCTCCACTTT. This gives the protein CASSLGGQNNSPLHF.

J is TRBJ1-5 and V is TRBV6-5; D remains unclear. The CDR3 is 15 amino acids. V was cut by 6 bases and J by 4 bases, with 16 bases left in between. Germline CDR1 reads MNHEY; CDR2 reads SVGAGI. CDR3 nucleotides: TGTGCCAGCAGCCGCCGGCCCACGGGGAATCAGCCCCAGCATTTT. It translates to CASSRRPTGNQPQHF.

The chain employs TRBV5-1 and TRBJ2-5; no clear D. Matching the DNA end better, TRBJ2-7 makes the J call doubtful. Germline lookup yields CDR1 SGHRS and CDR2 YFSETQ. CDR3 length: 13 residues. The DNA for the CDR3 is TGCGCCAGCAGCTCGCGTGGGGTCTACGAGCAGTACTTC. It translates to CASSSRGVYEQYF.

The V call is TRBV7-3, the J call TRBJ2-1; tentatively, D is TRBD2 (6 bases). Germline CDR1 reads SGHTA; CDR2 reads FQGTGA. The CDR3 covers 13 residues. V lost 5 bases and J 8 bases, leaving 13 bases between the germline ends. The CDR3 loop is CASSPGWGDEQFF. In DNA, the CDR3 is TGTGCCAGCAGCCCCGGTTGGGGGGATGAGCAGTTCTTC. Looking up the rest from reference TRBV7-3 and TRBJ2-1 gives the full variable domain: GAGVSQTPSNKVTEKGKYVELRCDPISGHTALYWYRQSLGQGPEFLIYFQGTGAADDSGLPNDRFFAVRPEGSVSTLKIQRTERGDSAVYLCASSPGWGDEQFFGPGTRLTVL.

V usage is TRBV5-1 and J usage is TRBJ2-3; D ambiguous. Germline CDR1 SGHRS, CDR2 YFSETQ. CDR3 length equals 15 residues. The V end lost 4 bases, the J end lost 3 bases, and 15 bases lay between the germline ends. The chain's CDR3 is CASSLRGVGTDTQYF. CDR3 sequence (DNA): TGCGCCAGCAGCCTCCGTGGGGTGGGGACAGATACGCAGTATTTT. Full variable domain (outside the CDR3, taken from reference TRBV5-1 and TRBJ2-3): KAGVTQTPRYLIKTRGQQVTLSCSPISGHRSVSWYQQTPGQGLQFLFEYFSETQRNKGNFPGRFSGRQFSNSRSEMNVSTLELGDSALYLCASSLRGVGTDTQYFGPGTRLTVL.

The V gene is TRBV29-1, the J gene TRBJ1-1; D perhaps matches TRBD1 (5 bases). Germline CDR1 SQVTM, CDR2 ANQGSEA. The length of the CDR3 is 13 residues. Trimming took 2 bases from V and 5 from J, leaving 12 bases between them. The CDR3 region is CSVERGGGTEAFF. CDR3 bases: TGCAGCGTTGAACGGGGGGGAGGAACTGAAGCTTTCTTT.

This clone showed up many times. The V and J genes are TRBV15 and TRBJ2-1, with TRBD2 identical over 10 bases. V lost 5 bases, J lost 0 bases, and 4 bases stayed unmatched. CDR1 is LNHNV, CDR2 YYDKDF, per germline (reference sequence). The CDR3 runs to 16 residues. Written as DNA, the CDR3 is TGTGCCACCAGCGGCTCTAGCGGGAGCTCCTACAATGAGCAGTTCTTC. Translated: CATSGSSGSSYNEQFF.

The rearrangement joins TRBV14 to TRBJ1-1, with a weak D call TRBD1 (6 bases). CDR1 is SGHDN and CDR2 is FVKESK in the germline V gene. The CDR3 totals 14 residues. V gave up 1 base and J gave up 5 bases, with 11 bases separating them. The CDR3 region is CASSQVPGETEAFF. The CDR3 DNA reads TGTGCCAGCAGCCAAGTTCCAGGGGAGACTGAAGCTTTCTTT.

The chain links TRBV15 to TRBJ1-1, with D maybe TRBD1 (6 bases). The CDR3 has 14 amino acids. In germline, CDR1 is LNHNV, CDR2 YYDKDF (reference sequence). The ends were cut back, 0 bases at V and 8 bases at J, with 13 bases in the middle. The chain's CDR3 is CATSRDLTGREAFF. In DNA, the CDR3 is TGTGCCACCAGCAGAGATTTAACAGGGCGGGAAGCTTTCTTT.

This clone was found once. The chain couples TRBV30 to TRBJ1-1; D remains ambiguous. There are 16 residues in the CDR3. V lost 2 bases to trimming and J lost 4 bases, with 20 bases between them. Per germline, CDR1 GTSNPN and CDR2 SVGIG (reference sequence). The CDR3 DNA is TGTGCCTGGAGTCGGTCTGGAATCCATTGGGCCACTGAAGCTTTCTTT. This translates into CAWSRSGIHWATEAFF.